This T cell receptor (beta chain) derives from a study of shared clonotypes between healthy human individuals. The repertoire was sequenced with immunoSEQ multiplex PCR; TCRdb's copy has only in-frame clones and lacks some. The repertoire holds approximately 2,300,000 clones, 80% to 95% seen once, with around 0.38% in the top ten. This CDR3 has 16 amino acids. V dropped 7 bases and J dropped 3; count of bases not matched to a gene: 11. The germline gives CDR1 MDHEN, CDR2 SYDVKM. The sequencing sample was made of naive CD4+ T cells from PBMCs. Subset defined: CD45RA+ positively selected. The clonotype originates from a man aged 18 to 29 in good health. Some clones in this sample may be carry-over from other donors' samples. The V and J genes are TRBV28 and TRBJ2-7, with 11 bases that match TRBD2. CDR3 sequence (DNA): TGTGCCAGCACAACAGGGGGCGGGACTAGCGGCTACGAGCAGTACTTC. It yields the protein CASTTGGGTSGYEQYF.